Shown below are 28 T cell receptor beta chains from a single sample sequenced in a study of T cells in localized non-small cell lung cancer (dated by TCRdb to about 2020). Library method: the immunoSEQ multiplex PCR assay. Imported from immuneACCESS, the table was reduced by TCRdb to in-frame sequences with V and J called. These copies leave out some clones; in studies compared against another copy, an unresolved V gene accounts for under half, and the cause of the remainder is not known. A total of about 82,000 clones appear in this sample, 80% of them only once. Of the sample, approximately 21% falls within the top ten clones. The material was PBMCs, obtained before any cancer treatment. All receptors derive from a man aged 35 to 69 with stage II squamous cell lung carcinoma.

This rearrangement joins TRBV27 to TRBJ2-1, with no clear D. The V gene lost 3 bases and the J gene lost 4 bases, with 7 bases spanning the gap. CDR1 and CDR2 (germline): MNHEY, SMNVEV (reference sequence). This CDR3 spans 13 amino acids. The CDR3 bases are TGTGCCAGCAGTTTCCGAACATACAATGAGCAGTTCTTC. Translating gives CASSFRTYNEQFF.

This chain uses TRBV19 with TRBJ1-2; 7 nucleotides line up with TRBD1. CDR1 and CDR2 from the germline V gene are LNHDA and SQIVND (reference sequence). This CDR3 region has 16 residues. V was clipped by 5 bases and J by 4 bases; unmatched bases: 13. The CDR3 sequence: CASSPRDRPGVYGYTF. The CDR3 nucleotides are TGTGCCAGTAGTCCCCGGGACAGACCCGGTGTCTATGGCTACACCTTC.

The gene calls are TRBV18 and TRBJ1-5; the D gene is possibly TRBD1 (5 bases). Germline assignment: CDR1 KGHSH and CDR2 LQKENI. Trimming pared 6 bases from V and 5 bases from J, leaving 17 bases between. CDR3 length equals 15 residues. The CDR3 bases are TGTGCCAGCTCCCCCAGAGAGGGGCGAGATCAGCCCCAGCATTTT. Translation gives CASSPREGRDQPQHF. Filled out from reference TRBV18 and TRBJ1-5, the complete variable domain reads NAGVMQNPRHLVRRRGQEARLRCSPMKGHSHVYWYRQLPEEGLKFMVYLQKENIIDESGMPKERFSAEFPKEGPSILRIQQVVRGDSAAYFCASSPREGRDQPQHFGDGTRLSIL.

This chain uses TRBV4-2 with TRBJ1-2; 7 nucleotides align to TRBD1. This CDR3 contains 13 residues. Unmatched junction bases numbered 6, after V lost 4 bases and J lost 7 bases. The germline V gene has CDR1 LGHNA and CDR2 YNFKEQ. CDR3 protein: CASSPDRSVGYTF. The CDR3 DNA reads as TGTGCCAGCAGCCCGGACAGGAGCGTTGGCTACACCTTC.

V usage is TRBV5-5 and J usage is TRBJ1-5; D remains ambiguous. This CDR3 region has 15 residues. Looked up from germline, CDR1 is SGHKS and CDR2 is YYEKEE (reference sequence). Deletions cut 0 bases from V and 2 bases from J, with 9 bases between. The CDR3 protein is CASSLAGQGNQPQHF. CDR3 sequence (DNA): TGTGCCAGCAGCTTGGCCGGGCAGGGCAATCAGCCCCAGCATTTT.

This chain connects TRBV28 to TRBJ1-3; the D is unclear. This CDR3 comprises 15 residues. The V and J ends lost 3 bases and 3 bases respectively, with 12 bases between them. Germline CDR1 and CDR2: MDHEN and SYDVKM. CDR3 DNA: TGTGCCAGCAGTTTCGCCGACCCTGGTGGAAACACCATATATTTT. It specifies CASSFADPGGNTIYF.

The rearrangement links TRBV28 to TRBJ2-1; no clear D. Germline V CDR1 and CDR2: MDHEN, SYDVKM. V lost 6 bases, J lost 5 bases, and 11 bases lay in between. The length of the CDR3 is 13 residues. The CDR3 bases are TGTGCCAGCAGCCTAGACTGGGACAATGAGCAGTTCTTC. It yields the protein CASSLDWDNEQFF.

This chain connects TRBV4-3 to TRBJ1-3, with D unresolved. Germline V gives CDR1 LGHNA, CDR2 YSLEER. CDR3 size: 14 residues. Deletions cut 1 base from V and 2 bases from J, with 6 bases between. The CDR3 region has the DNA TGCGCCAGCAGCCAAGGGGTTGCTGGAAACACCATATATTTT. Translation gives CASSQGVAGNTIYF.

The chain uses TRBV7-9 and TRBJ2-3; tentative D call: TRBD2 (7 bases). Trimming took 0 bases from V and 0 from J, leaving 13 bases between them. There are 17 residues in the CDR3. The germline V gene encodes CDR1 SEHNR and CDR2 FQNEAQ (reference sequence). The CDR3: CASSLALGGLSTDTQYF. For the CDR3, the DNA is TGTGCCAGCAGCTTAGCGCTCGGGGGGCTGAGCACAGATACGCAGTATTTT.

The chain has TRBV7-9 and TRBJ1-5; tentatively, D is TRBD1 (6 bases). V lost 4 bases, J lost 13 bases, and 14 bases lay in between. The CDR3 loop spans 12 amino acids. CDR1 SEHNR and CDR2 FQNEAQ come from the germline V gene (reference sequence). This CDR3 reads CASSSETGRQHF. The CDR3 DNA is TGTGCCAGCAGCTCCGAGACAGGCCGACAGCATTTT.

V gene TRBV29-1 combines with J gene TRBJ1-1; possibly TRBD1 for D (5 bases). The CDR3 runs 13 residues. V was cut by 7 bases and J by 1 base, with 13 bases left in between. Germline lookup yields CDR1 SQVTM and CDR2 ANQGSEA. CDR3 nucleotides: TGCAGCGCTGCGGGGGGAGGGAACACTGAAGCTTTCTTT. It is translated as CSAAGGGNTEAFF.

The chain uses TRBV9 and TRBJ1-3; possible D gene TRBD1, 6 bases. V was shortened by 0 bases and J by 1 base, with 11 bases between the two germline ends. There are 16 residues in the CDR3. From germline, CDR1 is SGDLS and CDR2 YYNGEE. CDR3 protein: CASSVVDSLSGNTIYF. DNA of the CDR3: TGTGCCAGCAGCGTAGTGGACAGCCTTTCTGGAAACACCATATATTTT.

V is TRBV6-1 and J is TRBJ2-5; D might be TRBD2 (6 bases). The germline V gene has CDR1 MNHNS and CDR2 SASEGT. CDR3 length equals 14 residues. The germline V and J ends were trimmed by 3 bases and 1 base, with 9 bases remaining between them. DNA of the CDR3: TGTGCCAGCAGTGAGGCTAGCGTCCAAGAGACCCAGTACTTC. Translated, it gives CASSEASVQETQYF.

V and J are TRBV29-1 and TRBJ1-1; 8 nucleotides align to TRBD1. Losses at the gene ends were 3 bases for V and 10 bases for J; bases not matched to a gene: 4. The CDR3 totals 11 residues. Germline-derived CDR1 and CDR2 are SQVTM and ANQGSEA. The CDR3 sequence: CSVDLDRGAFF. CDR3 in DNA: TGCAGCGTTGATCTCGACAGGGGAGCTTTCTTT.

The chain combines TRBV7-2 with TRBJ2-2; 8 bases match TRBD2. The CDR3 runs 14 residues. V trimming: 3 bases; J trimming: 6 bases; junction bases outside the gene matches: 3. Germline V CDR1 and CDR2: SGHTA, FQGNSA. CDR3 protein: CASSLAGGAGELFF. The CDR3 DNA follows: TGTGCCAGCAGCTTGGCGGGAGGCGCCGGGGAGCTGTTTTTT.

The rearrangement uses TRBV4-3 and TRBJ1-2; 10 bases line up with TRBD1. Unmatched junction bases numbered 8, after V lost 1 base and J lost 6 bases. The CDR3 sequence is 16 residues long. Germline lookup yields CDR1 LGHNA and CDR2 YSLEER. In DNA form, the CDR3 reads TGCGCCAGCAGCCAAGCACAAGGGACAGGGGCGCATGGCTACACCTTC. Translation gives CASSQAQGTGAHGYTF.

This clone has just a few counts. This chain links TRBV2 with TRBJ1-5; no reliable D call. V was clipped by 8 bases and J by 0 bases, with 14 bases between them. Looked up from germline, CDR1 is SNHLY and CDR2 is FYNNEI. The CDR3 spans 15 residues. The CDR3 loop is CASSASPSSNQPQHF. The CDR3 nucleotides read TGTGCCAGCTCCGCCAGTCCCAGTAGCAATCAGCCCCAGCATTTT.

This chain links TRBV5-5 with TRBJ1-3; D remains unclear. This CDR3 has 15 residues. V was shortened by 1 base and J by 1 base, with 9 bases between the two germline ends. Germline lookup yields CDR1 SGHKS and CDR2 YYEKEE (reference sequence). The chain's CDR3 is CASSLSPASGNTIYF. As DNA, the CDR3 is TGTGCCAGCAGCTTGTCCCCCGCATCTGGAAACACCATATATTTT.

The chain recombines TRBV4-2 with TRBJ2-7; TRBD2 matches at 11 bases. Germline CDR1 and CDR2: LGHNA and YNFKEQ. The J segment lost 4 bases and the V segment lost 2 bases, leaving 4 bases of the junction unmatched. The CDR3 length is 15 residues. The chain's CDR3 is CASSQIAGGVYEQYF. DNA of the CDR3: TGTGCCAGCAGCCAAATAGCGGGAGGGGTTTACGAGCAGTACTTC.

CDR3 DNA: TGTGCCAGCAGTCGAGTAGCGGGAGGGGATACGCAGTATTTT. Its protein is CASSRVAGGDTQYF. The chain combines TRBV6-5 with TRBJ2-3; TRBD2 aligns across 11 bases. CDR3 length: 14 residues. V dropped 5 bases and J dropped 6; count of bases not matched to a gene: 4. In germline, CDR1 is MNHEY, CDR2 SVGAGI.

This chain joins TRBV5-4 and TRBJ2-7; D possibly corresponds to TRBD2 (5 bases). The CDR3 covers 15 residues. V shed 4 bases and J shed 0 bases, with 14 bases lying between them. Germline CDR1 and CDR2: SGHNT and YYREEE (reference sequence). The CDR3 here is CASSQFTGSSYEQYF. CDR3 coding DNA: TGTGCCAGCAGCCAATTTACGGGGAGCTCCTACGAGCAGTACTTC.

The rearrangement links TRBV5-4 to TRBJ2-4, with TRBD1 matching 11 bases. Germline values: CDR1 SGHNT, CDR2 YYREEE (reference sequence). V was pared by 6 bases and J by 5 bases, with 10 bases of the junction left unmatched. The CDR3 has 16 amino acids. DNA for the CDR3: TGTGCCAGCACCCGGACAGGGGGCGGGAGAGAAAACATTCAGTACTTC. Its translation: CASTRTGGGRENIQYF.

The V and J genes are TRBV7-3 and TRBJ2-2; 12 nucleotides align to TRBD2. Trimming cost V 5 bases and J 5 bases; bases outside gene matches: 15. This CDR3 is 19 amino acids long. CDR1 is SGHTA, CDR2 FQGTGA, per germline. This chain's CDR3 is CASSLLDKGLAGGTGELFF. The CDR3 nucleotides read TGTGCCAGCAGCCTCCTTGACAAGGGACTAGCGGGCGGGACCGGGGAGCTGTTTTTT.

Regarding this clone: Compared with germline, one end of the junction differs, possibly owing to a read error. CDR3 DNA: TGTGCCACCAGCAGAACCCCCGGGTTGTCCGGAGAGCTGTTTTTT. It yields the protein CATSRTPGLSGELFF. The V and J genes are TRBV15 and TRBJ2-2; D is unclear. The CDR3 runs to 15 residues. In germline, CDR1 is LNHNV, CDR2 YYDKDF (reference sequence).

This chain uses TRBV7-2 with TRBJ2-5; D not resolved. CDR3 length: 14 residues. The V gene lost 0 bases and the J gene lost 5 bases, with 10 bases spanning the gap. Germline-derived CDR1 and CDR2 are SGHTA and FQGNSA. The CDR3 sequence is CASSLAGVRETQYF. The DNA of the CDR3 is TGTGCCAGCAGCTTAGCTGGGGTTCGGGAGACCCAGTACTTC. Looking up the rest from reference TRBV7-2 and TRBJ2-5 gives the full variable domain: GAGVSQSPSNKVTEKGKDVELRCDPISGHTALYWYRQSLGQGLEFLIYFQGNSAPDKSGLPSDRFSAERTGGSVSTLTIQRTQQEDSAVYLCASSLAGVRETQYFGPGTRLLVL.

The V call is TRBV27, the J call TRBJ2-2, with D maybe TRBD2 (6 bases). The CDR3 runs to 15 residues. Trimming pared 4 bases from V and 4 bases from J, leaving 13 bases between. The germline gives CDR1 MNHEY, CDR2 SMNVEV (reference sequence). The CDR3 loop reads CASSSAGRGTGELFF. Here the CDR3 DNA reads TGTGCCAGCAGTTCGGCGGGGCGAGGCACCGGGGAGCTGTTTTTT.

The chain couples TRBV10-3 to TRBJ2-5; weak D call: TRBD2 (6 bases). CDR1 and CDR2 from the germline V gene are ENHRY and SYGVKD. The CDR3 is 14 residues long. Trimming removed 2 bases from V and 5 bases from J, with 12 bases in between. In DNA, the CDR3 is TGTGCCATCAGTGAGCCGGACGGGAGCGAGACCCAGTACTTC. Translated, it gives CAISEPDGSETQYF.

Comments on this clone: Given a much more abundant clone one base away, this may be a read error. V gene TRBV7-9 combines with J gene TRBJ2-7; perhaps TRBD1 as D (6 bases). Looked up from germline, CDR1 is SEHNR and CDR2 is FQNEAQ (reference sequence). The CDR3 length is 12 residues. V gave up 11 bases and J gave up 0 bases, with 11 bases separating them. The CDR3 protein is CAGQGSSYEQYF. CDR3 in DNA: TGTGCCGGCCAGGGGAGCTCCTACGAGCAGTACTTC.